A single sample is the source of the 25 T cell receptor beta chains below, sequenced in a study of blood T cells in healthy people across ages. Through a sample-barcoded 5' primer and a J-beta primer mix, a second PCR was run for roughly 7 to 12 cycles. TCRdb passed the 5' RACE reads through MiXCR, listing each CDR3 protein once. The table lists 450,000 to 700,000 distinct CDR3 sequences, 25% to 30% of them singletons, with roughly 18% in the top ten. The sample consisted of blood. The origin of the receptors is a woman in her 70s in good health.

The chain employs TRBV18 and TRBJ2-5; 12 bases are a match to TRBD1. The J call may be in error: the DNA end matches TRBJ2-1 better. This CDR3 is built from 16 residues. The germline V gene encodes CDR1 KGHSH and CDR2 LQKENI. CDR3 protein: CASSPLGTGGRYEQFF. The CDR3 DNA reads as TGTGCCAGCTCACCTCTCGGGACAGGGGGCAGGTATGAGCAGTTCTTC.

The V call is TRBV3-1, the J call TRBJ2-5; weak D call: TRBD2 (7 bases). V was clipped by 2 bases and J by 5 bases, with 15 bases between them. Germline assignment: CDR1 LGHDT and CDR2 YNNKEL (reference sequence). The CDR3 consists of 15 residues. The CDR3 loop reads CASSQFVGGPETQYF. The CDR3, as DNA: TGTGCCAGCAGCCAATTTGTGGGGGGGCCGGAGACCCAGTACTTC.

This clonotype was seen a few times. The rearrangement joins TRBV12-3 or TRBV12-4 to TRBJ2-3; 9 bases agree with TRBD2. This CDR3 comprises 15 residues. The trim removed 6 bases at V and 7 bases at J, leaving 11 bases unmatched. The CDR3 loop reads CASRAAGGSPNTQYF. In nucleotides, the CDR3 is TGTGCCAGCAGGGCGGCGGGGGGGTCTCCCAATACGCAGTATTTT.

This clonotype was recorded at least ten times. The chain carries TRBV7-2 and TRBJ1-2; a possible D gene is TRBD1 (5 bases). The CDR3 length is 13 residues. Germline V CDR1 and CDR2: SGHTA, FQGNSA. V lost 0 bases and J 8 bases, leaving 10 bases between the germline ends. Written as DNA, the CDR3 is TGTGCCAGCAGCTTAGCAGGGGAGGGGGGCTACACCTTC. It is translated as CASSLAGEGGYTF.

The CDR3, as DNA: TGTGCCAGCAGGCGAGACTTTCGAGGTGGTCATGGCTACACCTTC. Translation gives CASRRDFRGGHGYTF. The chain joins TRBV6-4 to TRBJ1-2, with D hard to call. From germline, CDR1 is MRHNA and CDR2 SNTAGT. Trimming cost V 6 bases and J 6 bases, with 20 bases left between them. The CDR3 has 15 residues.

CDR3 coding DNA: TGTGCCAGCAGTCGGGCCCTGTGGGATACGCAGTATTTT. It is translated as CASSRALWDTQYF. This chain joins TRBV6-2 or TRBV6-3 and TRBJ2-3; D call uncertain. V was cut by 5 bases and J by 6 bases, with 12 bases left in between. Germline V gives CDR1 MNHEY, CDR2 SVGEGT. The CDR3 sequence is 13 residues long.

This clonotype was recorded a few times. The chain is built from TRBV14 and TRBJ1-1, with a possible D match to TRBD1 (6 bases). Trimming removed 4 bases at V and 7 bases at J, with 10 bases between. The CDR3 totals 12 residues. CDR1 SGHDN and CDR2 FVKESK come from the germline V gene. The CDR3 DNA is TGTGCCAGCAGCCCGCAGGACAGTGAAGCTTTCTTT. This gives the protein CASSPQDSEAFF.

This clonotype came up a few times. The rearrangement joins TRBV20-1 to TRBJ1-3; possibly TRBD1 for D (5 bases). CDR1 and CDR2 (germline): DFQATT, SNEGSKA (reference sequence). CDR3 length: 18 residues. The V gene lost 3 bases and the J gene lost 0 bases, with 21 bases spanning the gap. CDR3 sequence: CSARGLWTVGSSGNTIYF. The CDR3 bases are TGCAGTGCTAGGGGGCTATGGACCGTTGGTTCCTCTGGAAACACCATATATTTT.

This clonotype is a singleton in its sample. CDR3 sequence (DNA): TGTGCCAGCAGTGCAGGGGCCCAAGAGACCCAGTACTTC. As protein: CASSAGAQETQYF. The rearrangement links TRBV6-1 to TRBJ2-5; maybe TRBD1 (6 bases). Per the germline V gene, CDR1 is MNHNS and CDR2 is SASEGT. CDR3 length: 13 amino acids. Deletions cut 4 bases from V and 1 base from J, with 7 bases between.

This clonotype was seen more than once but under ten times. V gene TRBV12-3 or TRBV12-4 combines with J gene TRBJ1-5; D is unclear. Between the trimmed V and J ends, which lost 6 bases and 0 bases, there was a span of 6 bases. The CDR3 totals 13 residues. CDR3 amino acids: CASRKYSNQPQHF. The CDR3 bases are TGTGCCAGCAGGAAGTATAGCAATCAGCCCCAGCATTTT.

This clonotype has a handful of counts. This chain connects TRBV9 to TRBJ1-2; 9 bases are shared with TRBD1. The CDR3 extends over 14 amino acids. The V and J ends lost 4 bases and 6 bases, in that order; junction bases with no gene match: 7. Germline assignment: CDR1 SGDLS and CDR2 YYNGEE. The CDR3 DNA reads TGTGCCAGCAGCTTTGTAACAGGGGGCGATGGCTACACCTTC. It translates to CASSFVTGGDGYTF.

V and J are TRBV29-1 and TRBJ2-4, with TRBD2 identical over 7 bases. The CDR3 runs to 17 residues. Trimming removed 4 bases from V and 0 bases from J; junction bases left unmatched: 12. The germline CDR1 and CDR2 sequences are SQVTM and ANQGSEA. The CDR3 region is CSVVGGLFVGAKNIQYF. The DNA of the CDR3 is TGCAGCGTTGTCGGGGGACTATTCGTCGGAGCCAAAAACATTCAGTACTTC.

This clonotype appeared a single time. This sequence joins TRBV29-1 and TRBJ1-1, with 7 nucleotides matching TRBD1. J was trimmed by 4 bases and V by 4 bases; bases with no gene match: 0. The CDR3 is 11 amino acids. The germline V gene encodes CDR1 SQVTM and CDR2 ANQGSEA. The CDR3 loop reads CSVGQGTEAFF. CDR3 nucleotides: TGCAGCGTTGGACAGGGCACTGAAGCTTTCTTT.

This clonotype was recorded a few times. V usage is TRBV18 and J usage is TRBJ2-6, with no clear D. Germline V CDR1 and CDR2: KGHSH, LQKENI. V was cut by 3 bases and J by 0 bases, with 9 bases left in between. This CDR3 is built from 16 residues. DNA of the CDR3: TGTGCCAGCTCACCGGGCGGCAACTCTGGGGCCAACGTCCTGACTTTC. The encoded protein is CASSPGGNSGANVLTF.

J is TRBJ1-2 and V is TRBV7-8; D gene uncertain. The CDR3 contains 13 residues. The ends were cut back, 3 bases at V and 7 bases at J, with 12 bases in the middle. The germline gives CDR1 SGHVS, CDR2 FQNEAQ. The CDR3 protein is CASSFGPASGYTF. In nucleotides, the CDR3 is TGTGCCAGCAGCTTCGGACCTGCCTCTGGCTACACCTTC.

This chain connects TRBV5-8 to TRBJ2-1, with TRBD1 matching 7 bases. In germline, CDR1 is SGHTS, CDR2 YDEGEE. The V gene end was trimmed by 2 bases and the J gene end by 3 bases; junction bases not matched to a gene: 11. This CDR3 is 17 amino acids long. The CDR3 sequence is CASSFYRGDVSYNEQFF. CDR3 sequence (DNA): TGTGCCAGCAGCTTCTACAGGGGCGATGTTAGCTACAATGAGCAGTTCTTC.

The CDR3 DNA is TGTGCCAGCACCCAAAGGCGGCTAGCCCAAGAGACCCAGTACTTC. Protein: CASTQRRLAQETQYF. This chain joins TRBV7-8 and TRBJ2-5; D is perhaps TRBD2 (5 bases). This CDR3 contains 15 residues. The germline V gene has CDR1 SGHVS and CDR2 FQNEAQ. V lost 7 bases, J lost 1 base, and 16 bases lay in between.

The rearrangement joins TRBV6-2 or TRBV6-3 to TRBJ1-5; 7 bases line up with TRBD1. Germline trimming cut 8 bases from V and 0 bases from J; bases unmatched to any gene: 7. This CDR3 spans 15 amino acids. CDR1 and CDR2 (germline): MNHEY, SVGEGT. The CDR3, as DNA: TGTGCCAGCGCTCGAACAGGGGATAGCAATCAGCCCCAGCATTTT. Amino acid sequence: CASARTGDSNQPQHF.

The sample holds one count of this clonotype. A read error may be the cause here, since a much bigger clone is one base away. This rearrangement joins TRBV5-8 to TRBJ2-1; D is uncertain. Germline CDR1 reads SGHTS; CDR2 reads YDEGEE. CDR3 length: 14 amino acids. V was cut by 7 bases and J by 2 bases, with 13 bases left in between. The CDR3 coding sequence is TGTGCCAGCGGCAATGGGTTTGCCTACAATGAGCAGTTCTTC. Amino acids: CASGNGFAYNEQFF.

This sequence joins TRBV12-3 or TRBV12-4 and TRBJ2-5, with 7 bases fitting TRBD2. J lost 6 bases, V lost 3 bases, and 7 bases had no gene match. The CDR3 covers 14 residues. The CDR3 DNA reads as TGTGCCAGCAGTTTTTGGGGGGGTGGAAAGACCCAGTACTTC. This translates into CASSFWGGGKTQYF.

This chain links TRBV19 with TRBJ2-3; TRBD2 aligns across 14 bases. After removal of 4 bases from V and 8 bases from J, the junction contained 5 bases not matched to a gene. CDR1 LNHDA and CDR2 SQIVND come from the germline V gene (reference sequence). CDR3 size: 15 residues. The CDR3 sequence is CASSNRGLAGATQYF. The DNA of the CDR3 is TGTGCCAGTAGTAATAGGGGACTAGCGGGGGCTACGCAGTATTTT.

The chain combines TRBV29-1 with TRBJ1-1; no firm D call. V shed 4 bases and J shed 3 bases, with 15 bases lying between them. This CDR3 contains 14 residues. Germline-derived CDR1 and CDR2 are SQVTM and ANQGSEA. Here the CDR3 DNA reads TGCAGCGTTGTTATACCGCCGCGCCACACTGAAGCTTTCTTT. This codes for CSVVIPPRHTEAFF.

The chain links TRBV29-1 to TRBJ1-1, with a possible D match to TRBD1 (5 bases). The CDR3 consists of 13 residues. The V end lost 6 bases, the J end lost 0 bases, and 11 bases lay between the germline ends. Germline V lookup: CDR1 SQVTM, CDR2 ANQGSEA. In nucleotides, the CDR3 is TGCAGCGTCCGGGACGGAATGAACACTGAAGCTTTCTTT. As protein: CSVRDGMNTEAFF.

This clonotype has a handful of counts. The chain links TRBV27 to TRBJ1-1; 7 nucleotides agree with TRBD1. Germline assignment: CDR1 MNHEY and CDR2 SMNVEV (reference sequence). The CDR3 loop spans 16 amino acids. With 5 bases clipped from V and 2 bases from J, the junction kept 11 bases outside the gene matches. The CDR3 sequence: CASSPRGSGTNTEAFF. The CDR3 DNA reads as TGTGCCAGCAGTCCCAGGGGGTCAGGTACAAACACTGAAGCTTTCTTT.

This sequence joins TRBV28 and TRBJ1-2; perhaps TRBD1 as D (5 bases). V was shortened by 0 bases and J by 4 bases, with 12 bases between the two germline ends. CDR1 and CDR2 (germline): MDHEN, SYDVKM. The CDR3 extends over 15 amino acids. The CDR3 nucleotides read TGTGCCAGCAGTTTATGGGAAGATGGGGGCTATGGCTACACCTTC. It translates to CASSLWEDGGYGYTF.